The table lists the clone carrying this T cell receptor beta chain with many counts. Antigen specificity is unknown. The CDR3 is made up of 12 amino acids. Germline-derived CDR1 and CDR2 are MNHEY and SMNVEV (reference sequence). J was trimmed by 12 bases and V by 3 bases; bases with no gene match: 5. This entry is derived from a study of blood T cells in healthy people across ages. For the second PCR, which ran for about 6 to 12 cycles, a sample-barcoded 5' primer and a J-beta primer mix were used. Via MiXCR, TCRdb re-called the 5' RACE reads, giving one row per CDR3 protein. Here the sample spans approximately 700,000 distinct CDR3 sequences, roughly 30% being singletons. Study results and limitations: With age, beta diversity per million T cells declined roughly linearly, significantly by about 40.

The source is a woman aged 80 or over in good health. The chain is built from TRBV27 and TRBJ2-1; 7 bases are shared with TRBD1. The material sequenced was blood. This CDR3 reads CASSFRGGWQFF. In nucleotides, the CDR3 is TGTGCCAGCAGTTTTAGAGGGGGCTGGCAGTTCTTC.